The entry that follows covers one TCR beta chain sequence. What it binds is unknown. The sample is drawn from a study of T cell responses to AZD1222 COVID-19 vaccine. This CDR3 is built from 16 residues. Germline V gene lookup returns CDR1 MNHEY and CDR2 SVGEGT. With 1 base removed from V and 5 bases from J, the gap between germline ends came to 14 bases. Assay: immunoSEQ multiplex PCR; the TCRdb copy retains only in-frame clones and omits some. Of over 150,000 clones in the sample, about nine tenths were seen once. The study, taken as a whole, reports: Clonal diversity may have been underestimated in mostly white British donors.

The TCR originated in an adult in good health. This chain uses TRBV6-2 or TRBV6-3 with TRBJ2-2; possible D gene TRBD2, 7 bases. Sequences were derived from peripheral blood, sampled on day 0 of AZD1222 vaccination. Here the CDR3 DNA reads TGTGCCAGCAGTTACTTAACGGGGGGCGGAACCGGGGAGCTGTTTTTT. It is translated as CASSYLTGGGTGELFF.